This TCR beta chain was captured in a study of shared T cell receptors in the human thymus. This CDR3 spans 17 amino acids. V dropped 5 bases and J dropped 6 bases, with 25 bases sitting between them. Germline V gene lookup returns CDR1 SGHTA and CDR2 FQGTGA. The assay was immunoSEQ multiplex PCR, and TCRdb's table has in-frame clones only and misses some. The data contain more than 550,000 clones, about 89% of them seen just once; the ten biggest clones take up roughly 0.0094%. The same data also contributed to another study, on human thymus T cells. That paper notes: Donation came from healthy Finnish infants having corrective surgery for congenital heart defects. The thymus was resected at corrective cardiac surgery. Thymic and blood repertoires showed apparently biased V and J gene usage. Reports from related research described highly overlapping thymic repertoires among unrelated individuals.

The TCR was taken from a boy younger than two with a congenital heart defect. The V call is TRBV7-3, the J call TRBJ1-2, with a possible D match to TRBD1 (6 bases). The sample consisted of thymocytes. CDR3 in DNA: TGTGCCAGCAGCCATGCAGGGGATCCTCTTAAGTCTGATGGCTACACCTTC. Translation gives CASSHAGDPLKSDGYTF. The complete variable domain, with remaining parts taken from reference TRBV7-3 and TRBJ1-2, reads GAGVSQTPSNKVTEKGKYVELRCDPISGHTALYWYRQSLGQGPEFLIYFQGTGAADDSGLPNDRFFAVRPEGSVSTLKIQRTERGDSAVYLCASSHAGDPLKSDGYTFGSGTRLTVV.